This TCR beta chain was captured by sequencing in a study of radiation and T cells in renal cell carcinoma. The time point denotes: baseline pretreatment blood. Indicated treatment: 15 Gy SBRT to primary tumor, nephrectomy 4 weeks later. After SBRT, blood was collected at 2 and 4 weeks, plus baseline. V lost 1 base, J lost 0 bases, and 17 bases lay in between. This CDR3 region has 17 residues. CDR1 and CDR2 (germline): SGHRS, YFSETQ. The data were produced by immunoSEQ multiplex PCR, yet TCRdb's version contains in-frame clones alone and is incomplete. The data hold around 140,000 clones, with 75% to 90% observed a single time.

This TCR was sampled from a woman aged 45 to 65 with renal cell carcinoma. The chain couples TRBV5-1 to TRBJ2-7; D not certain. The source was blood, collected from a patient whose treatment included radiotherapy and nephrectomy. The CDR3 loop reads CASSLWALGRSSYEQYF. CDR3 DNA sequence: TGCGCCAGCAGCTTGTGGGCCTTGGGCAGGTCCTCCTACGAGCAGTACTTC.